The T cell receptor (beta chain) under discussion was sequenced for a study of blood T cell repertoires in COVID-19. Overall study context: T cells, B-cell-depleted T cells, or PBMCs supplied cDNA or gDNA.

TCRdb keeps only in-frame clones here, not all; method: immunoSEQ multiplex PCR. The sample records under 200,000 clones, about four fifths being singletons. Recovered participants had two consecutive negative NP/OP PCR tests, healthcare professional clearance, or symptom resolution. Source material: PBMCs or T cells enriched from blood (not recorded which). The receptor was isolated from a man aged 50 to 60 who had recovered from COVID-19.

CDR3: CAIGLASYEQYF. The CDR3 DNA follows: TGTGCCATCGGACTAGCCTCCTACGAGCAGTACTTC. The chain links TRBV10-3 to TRBJ2-7, with TRBD2 matching 8 bases. Germline CDR1 is ENHRY and CDR2 is SYGVKD. The CDR3 is 12 residues long. The V gene end was trimmed by 8 bases and the J gene end by 0 bases; junction bases not matched to a gene: 0.